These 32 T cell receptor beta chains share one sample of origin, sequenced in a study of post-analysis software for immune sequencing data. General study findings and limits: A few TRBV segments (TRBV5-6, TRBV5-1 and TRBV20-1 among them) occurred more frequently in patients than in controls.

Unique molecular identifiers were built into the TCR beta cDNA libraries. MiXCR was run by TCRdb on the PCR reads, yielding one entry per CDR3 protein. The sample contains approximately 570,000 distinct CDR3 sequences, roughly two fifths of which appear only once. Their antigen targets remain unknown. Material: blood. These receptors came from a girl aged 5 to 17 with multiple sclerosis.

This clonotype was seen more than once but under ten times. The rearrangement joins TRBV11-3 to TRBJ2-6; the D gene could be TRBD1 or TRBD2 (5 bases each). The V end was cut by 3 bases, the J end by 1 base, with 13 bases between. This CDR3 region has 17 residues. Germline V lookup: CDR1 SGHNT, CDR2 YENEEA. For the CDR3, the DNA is TGTGCCAGCAGCTTTCAGGGATGGGGGTCTGGGGCCAACGTCCTGACTTTC. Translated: CASSFQGWGSGANVLTF.

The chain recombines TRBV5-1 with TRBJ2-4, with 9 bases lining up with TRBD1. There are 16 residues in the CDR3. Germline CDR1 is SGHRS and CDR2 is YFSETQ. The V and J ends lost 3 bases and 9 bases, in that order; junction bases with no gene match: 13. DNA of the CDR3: TGCGCCAGCAGCTCCGGGACAGGGTTTGATCTGGGCATTCAGTACTTC. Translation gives CASSSGTGFDLGIQYF.

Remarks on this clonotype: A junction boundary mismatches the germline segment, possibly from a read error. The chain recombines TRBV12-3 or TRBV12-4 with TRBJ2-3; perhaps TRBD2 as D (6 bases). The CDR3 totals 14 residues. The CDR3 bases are TGTGCCAGCAGTAGCGGGCTGTTCGGAGATGCGCAGTATTTT. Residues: CASSSGLFGDAQYF.

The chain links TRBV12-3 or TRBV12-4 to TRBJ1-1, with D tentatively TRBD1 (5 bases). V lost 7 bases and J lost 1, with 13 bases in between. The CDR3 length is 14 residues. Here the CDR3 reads CASTDRGTNTEAFF. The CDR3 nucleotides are TGTGCCAGCACCGACCGGGGGACGAACACTGAAGCTTTCTTT.

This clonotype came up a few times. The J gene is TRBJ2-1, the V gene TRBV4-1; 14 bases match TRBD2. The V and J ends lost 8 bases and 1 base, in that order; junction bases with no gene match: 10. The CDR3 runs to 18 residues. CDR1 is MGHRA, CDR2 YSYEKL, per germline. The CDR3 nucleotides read TGCGCCAGCGGTCCGCGAGGGACTAGCGGGGGATCCTACAATGAGCAGTTCTTC. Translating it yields CASGPRGTSGGSYNEQFF.

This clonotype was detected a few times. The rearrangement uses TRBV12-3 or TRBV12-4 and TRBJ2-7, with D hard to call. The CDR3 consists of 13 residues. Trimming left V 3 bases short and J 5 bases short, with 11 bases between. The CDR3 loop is CASSFARNHEQYF. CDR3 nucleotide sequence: TGTGCCAGCAGTTTTGCCCGCAACCACGAGCAGTACTTC.

Here the CDR3 DNA reads TGTGCCAGCAGCATGGGACCCTCTAGCAATCAGCCCCAGCATTTT. Residues: CASSMGPSSNQPQHF. V and J are TRBV12-3 or TRBV12-4 and TRBJ1-5; possibly TRBD1 for D (5 bases). CDR3 size: 15 residues. V dropped 6 bases and J dropped 0 bases, with 12 bases sitting between them.

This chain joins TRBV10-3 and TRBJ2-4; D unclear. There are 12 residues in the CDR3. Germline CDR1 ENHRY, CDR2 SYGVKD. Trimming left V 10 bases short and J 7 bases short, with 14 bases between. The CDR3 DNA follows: TGTGCCACCACAGCGACAACTAACATTCAGTACTTC. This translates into CATTATTNIQYF.

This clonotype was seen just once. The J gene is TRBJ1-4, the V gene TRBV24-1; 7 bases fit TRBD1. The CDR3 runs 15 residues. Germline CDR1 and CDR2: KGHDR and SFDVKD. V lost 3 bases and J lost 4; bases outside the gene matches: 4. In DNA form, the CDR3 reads TGTGCCACCAGTGATCCTACAGGGGATAATGAAAAACTGTTTTTT. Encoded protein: CATSDPTGDNEKLFF.

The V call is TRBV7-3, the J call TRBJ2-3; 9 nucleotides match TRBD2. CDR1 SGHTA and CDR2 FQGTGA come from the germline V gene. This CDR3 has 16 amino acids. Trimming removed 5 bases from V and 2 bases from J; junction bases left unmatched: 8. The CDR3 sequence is CASSLASGVFTDTQYF. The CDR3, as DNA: TGTGCCAGCAGCCTCGCTAGCGGGGTTTTCACAGATACGCAGTATTTT.

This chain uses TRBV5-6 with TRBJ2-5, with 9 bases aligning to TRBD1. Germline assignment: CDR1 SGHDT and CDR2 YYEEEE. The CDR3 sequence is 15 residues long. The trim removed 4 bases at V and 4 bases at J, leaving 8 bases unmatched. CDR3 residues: CASSNRQGVRETQYF. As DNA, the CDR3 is TGTGCCAGCAGCAATCGACAGGGGGTGAGAGAGACCCAGTACTTC.

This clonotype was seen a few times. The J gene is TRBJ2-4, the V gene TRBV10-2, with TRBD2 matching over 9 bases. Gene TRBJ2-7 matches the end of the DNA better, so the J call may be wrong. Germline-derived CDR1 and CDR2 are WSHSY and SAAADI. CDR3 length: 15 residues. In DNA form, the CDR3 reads TGCGCCAGCAAGCGGGAAGGGACTAGCAAGATCGAGCAGTACTTC. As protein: CASKREGTSKIEQYF.

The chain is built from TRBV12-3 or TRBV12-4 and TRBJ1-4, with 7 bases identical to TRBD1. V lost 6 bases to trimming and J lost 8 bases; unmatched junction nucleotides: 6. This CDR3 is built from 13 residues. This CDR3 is CASRTGTAEKLFF. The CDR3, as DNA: TGTGCCAGCAGGACCGGGACAGCGGAAAAACTGTTTTTT.

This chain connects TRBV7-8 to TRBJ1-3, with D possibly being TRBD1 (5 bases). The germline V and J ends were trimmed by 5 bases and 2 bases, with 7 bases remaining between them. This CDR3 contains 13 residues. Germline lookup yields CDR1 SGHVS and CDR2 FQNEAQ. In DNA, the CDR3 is TGTGCCAGCAGCGGAGGGGCTGGAAACACCATATATTTT. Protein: CASSGGAGNTIYF. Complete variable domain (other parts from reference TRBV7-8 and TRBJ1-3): GAGVSQSPRYKVAKRGQDVALRCDPISGHVSLFWYQQALGQGPEFLTYFQNEAQLDKSGLPSDRFFAERPEGSVSTLKIQRTQQEDSAVYLCASSGGAGNTIYFGEGSWLTVV.

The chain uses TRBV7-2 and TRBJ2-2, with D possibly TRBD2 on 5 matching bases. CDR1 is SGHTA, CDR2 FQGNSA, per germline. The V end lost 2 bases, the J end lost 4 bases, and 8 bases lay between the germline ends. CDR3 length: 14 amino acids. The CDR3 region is CASSLLRGTGELFF. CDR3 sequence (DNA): TGTGCCAGCAGCTTACTACGGGGCACCGGGGAGCTGTTTTTT.

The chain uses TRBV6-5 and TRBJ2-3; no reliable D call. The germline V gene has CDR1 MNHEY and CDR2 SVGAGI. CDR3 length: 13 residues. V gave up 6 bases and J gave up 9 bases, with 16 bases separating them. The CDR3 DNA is TGTGCCAGCAGCCCCGGTCTGGGGAAGACGCAGTATTTT. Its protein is CASSPGLGKTQYF.

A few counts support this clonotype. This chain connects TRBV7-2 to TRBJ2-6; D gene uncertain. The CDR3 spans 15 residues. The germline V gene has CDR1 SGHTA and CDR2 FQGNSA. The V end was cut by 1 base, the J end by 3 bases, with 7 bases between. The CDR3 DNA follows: TGTGCCAGCAGCTTAGAGAGTGGTGGGGCCAACGTCCTGACTTTC. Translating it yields CASSLESGGANVLTF.

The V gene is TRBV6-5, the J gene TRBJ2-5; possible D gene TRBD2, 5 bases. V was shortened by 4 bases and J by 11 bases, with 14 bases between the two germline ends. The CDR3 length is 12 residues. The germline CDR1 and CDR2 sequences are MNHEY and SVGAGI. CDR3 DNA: TGTGCCAGCAGTTCGGGGTACAATGAGCAGTACTTC. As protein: CASSSGYNEQYF.

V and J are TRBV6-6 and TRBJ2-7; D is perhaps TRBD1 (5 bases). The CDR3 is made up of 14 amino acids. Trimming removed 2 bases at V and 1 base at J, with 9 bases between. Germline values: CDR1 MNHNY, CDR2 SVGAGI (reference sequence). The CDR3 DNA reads TGTGCCAGCAGTTACCCGACAGAATCCTACGAGCAGTACTTC. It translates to CASSYPTESYEQYF.

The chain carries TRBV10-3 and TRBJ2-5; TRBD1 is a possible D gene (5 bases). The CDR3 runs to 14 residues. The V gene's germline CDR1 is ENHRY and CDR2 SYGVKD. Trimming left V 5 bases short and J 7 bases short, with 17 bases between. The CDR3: CAISKGPLTRTQYF. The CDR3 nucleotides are TGTGCCATCAGTAAGGGGCCGTTGACGAGGACCCAGTACTTC.

The CDR3 sequence: CASSLDRVVNEQYF. DNA of the CDR3: TGCGCCAGCAGCTTGGACAGGGTAGTGAATGAGCAGTACTTC. This sequence joins TRBV5-1 and TRBJ2-7; TRBD1 is a possible D gene (6 bases). V shed 0 bases and J shed 7 bases, with 14 bases lying between them. The CDR3 contains 14 residues. CDR1 is SGHRS and CDR2 is YFSETQ in the germline V gene.

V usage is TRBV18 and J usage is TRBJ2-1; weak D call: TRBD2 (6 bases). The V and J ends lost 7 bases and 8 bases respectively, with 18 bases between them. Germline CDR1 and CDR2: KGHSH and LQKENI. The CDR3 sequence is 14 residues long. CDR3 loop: CASFPGLSEHEQFF. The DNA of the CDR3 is TGTGCCAGCTTCCCGGGACTCAGCGAGCATGAGCAGTTCTTC.

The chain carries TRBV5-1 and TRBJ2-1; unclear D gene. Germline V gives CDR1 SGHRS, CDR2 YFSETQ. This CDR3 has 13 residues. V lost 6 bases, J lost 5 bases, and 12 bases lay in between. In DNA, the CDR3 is TGCGCCAGCACCGGGCCCAACGACAATGAGCAGTTCTTC. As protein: CASTGPNDNEQFF.

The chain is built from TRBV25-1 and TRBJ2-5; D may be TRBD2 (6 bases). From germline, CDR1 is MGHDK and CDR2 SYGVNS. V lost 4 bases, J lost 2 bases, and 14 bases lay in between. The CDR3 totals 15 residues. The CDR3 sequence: CASSVVGRHQETQYF. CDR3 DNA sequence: TGTGCCAGCAGTGTGGTCGGGAGACATCAAGAGACCCAGTACTTC.

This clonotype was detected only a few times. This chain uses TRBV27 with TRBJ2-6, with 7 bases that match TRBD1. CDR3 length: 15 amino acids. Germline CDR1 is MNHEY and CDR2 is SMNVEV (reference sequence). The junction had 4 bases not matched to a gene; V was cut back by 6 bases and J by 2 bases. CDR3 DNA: TGTGCCAGCAGAGAGCAGGGGGCTGGGGCCAACGTCCTGACTTTC. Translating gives CASREQGAGANVLTF.

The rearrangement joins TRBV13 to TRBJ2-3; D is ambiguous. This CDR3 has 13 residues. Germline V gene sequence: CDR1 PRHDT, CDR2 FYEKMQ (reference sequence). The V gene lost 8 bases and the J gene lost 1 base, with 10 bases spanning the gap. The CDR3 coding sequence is TGTGCCAGCCGGGTCGGGCGCACAGATACGCAGTATTTT. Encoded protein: CASRVGRTDTQYF. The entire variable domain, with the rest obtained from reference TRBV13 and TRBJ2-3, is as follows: AAGVIQSPRHLIKEKRETATLKCYPIPRHDTVYWYQQGPGQDPQFLISFYEKMQSDKGSIPDRFSAQQFSDYHSELNMSSLELGDSALYFCASRVGRTDTQYFGPGTRLTVL.

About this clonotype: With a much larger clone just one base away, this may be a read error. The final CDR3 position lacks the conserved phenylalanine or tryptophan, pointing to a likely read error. The CDR3 spells CSVRRTGFYEQYY. The CDR3 DNA is TGCAGCGTTCGGCGGACAGGGTTTTACGAGCAGTACTAC. V usage is TRBV29-1 and J usage is TRBJ2-7, with 8 bases aligning to TRBD1. Germline V gene data show CDR1 as SQVTM and CDR2 as ANQGSEA. Trimming removed 5 bases from V and 4 bases from J; junction bases left unmatched: 7. The CDR3 runs to 13 residues.

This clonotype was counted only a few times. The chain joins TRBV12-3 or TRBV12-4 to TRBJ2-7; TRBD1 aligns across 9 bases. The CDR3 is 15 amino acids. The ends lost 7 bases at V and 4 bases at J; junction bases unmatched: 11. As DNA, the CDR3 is TGTGCCAGCACCTGGAGGGACAGGGTGGGTTACGAGCAGTACTTC. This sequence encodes CASTWRDRVGYEQYF.

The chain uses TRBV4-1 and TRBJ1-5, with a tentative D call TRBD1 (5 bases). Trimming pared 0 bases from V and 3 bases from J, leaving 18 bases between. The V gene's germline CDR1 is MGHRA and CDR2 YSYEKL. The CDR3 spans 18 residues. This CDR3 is CASSQDGGVVWVNQPQHF. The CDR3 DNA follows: TGCGCCAGCAGCCAAGATGGGGGGGTGGTATGGGTCAATCAGCCCCAGCATTTT.

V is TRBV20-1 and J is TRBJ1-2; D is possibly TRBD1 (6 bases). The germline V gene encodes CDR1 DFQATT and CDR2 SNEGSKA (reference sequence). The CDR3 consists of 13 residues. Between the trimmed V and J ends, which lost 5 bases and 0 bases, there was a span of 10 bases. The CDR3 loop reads CSAGAGANYGYTF. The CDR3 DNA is TGCAGTGCTGGGGCAGGGGCTAACTATGGCTACACCTTC.

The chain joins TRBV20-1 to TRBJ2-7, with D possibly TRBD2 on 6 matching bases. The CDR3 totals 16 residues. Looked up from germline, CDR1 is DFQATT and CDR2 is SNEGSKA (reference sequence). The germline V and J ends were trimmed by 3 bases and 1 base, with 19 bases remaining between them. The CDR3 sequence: CSASGLVLASSYEQYF. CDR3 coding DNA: TGCAGTGCTAGCGGATTGGTACTAGCAAGTTCCTACGAGCAGTACTTC.

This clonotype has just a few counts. CDR3 nucleotide sequence: TGCGCCAGCACCGACAGGGTCGAGCGTGCCGAGCAGTACTTC. It yields the protein CASTDRVERAEQYF. V and J are TRBV5-1 and TRBJ2-7; 7 nucleotides match TRBD1. This CDR3 contains 14 residues. The germline gives CDR1 SGHRS, CDR2 YFSETQ. V lost 6 bases and J lost 6; bases outside the gene matches: 12.